Sequencing of this TCR beta chain was carried out in a study of PD-L1 blockade in urothelial cancer. Study-level background: Male patients with bladder-origin urothelial cancer numbered about 90% of the 29. Previous chemotherapy exposure amounted to 0 to 3 regimens for patients. Samples of blood were analyzed 3 weeks (second dose) and 6 weeks after treatment start.

Germline values: CDR1 SGHRS, CDR2 YFSETQ. CDR3 length: 15 amino acids. V gave up 1 base and J gave up 5 bases, with 12 bases separating them. Documented time point: peripheral blood 6 weeks after treatment start. Spiking each PCR with synthetic TCR analog templates was performed. The method was immunoSEQ multiplex PCR; TCRdb's version includes in-frame clones alone and lacks a portion of them. The repertoire has around 45,000 clones, around 82% of them found once; the top ten carry roughly 16%. Here the sequenced sample was PBMCs, taken around atezolizumab (anti-PD-L1) treatment. J is TRBJ2-2 and V is TRBV5-1; TRBD1 might be the D (7 bases). This clonotype was sampled from a man aged 55-75 years with urothelial cancer. The CDR3 is CASSLSGGQTGELFF. CDR3 nucleotide sequence: TGCGCCAGCAGCTTGTCCGGGGGACAGACCGGGGAGCTGTTTTTT.